Given below is one T cell receptor (beta chain) in context. The antigen is not known. Primers: 60 Vbeta forward and 13 Jbeta reverse. Data came from immunoSEQ multiplex PCR; TCRdb stores just in-frame clones and leaves some out. The sample yields 250,000 or so clones, 75% to 85% seen once. The entry originates in a study of cytomegalovirus exposure and HLA in healthy donors. Study-wide background: HLA-typed donors were the source of about 85 million unique TCRs, which an early data release held.

Study-wide results and limits: TCR beta sequences numbering around 15,000 were associated with HLA alleles at 0.05 false discovery rate in a later analysis. There were 150 or so TCR beta chains listed as cytomegalovirus-associated. TCR beta sequences reportedly predicted the HLA-A and HLA-B alleles of most subjects accurately.

CDR3 size: 14 residues. V lost 8 bases to trimming and J lost 4 bases, with 16 bases between them. Germline V gene lookup returns CDR1 MNHNS and CDR2 SASEGT. Material: PBMCs. The chain carries TRBV6-1 and TRBJ2-3; TRBD1 might be the D (5 bases). The sequence was obtained from an older woman in good health and CMV-seropositive. In nucleotides, the CDR3 is TGTGCCAGCTCAGTATCAGGGTGGGCAGATACGCAGTATTTT. Protein sequence: CASSVSGWADTQYF.